These T cell receptor beta chains were read from a single sample in a study of blood T cell repertoires in COVID-19. Sequenced by immunoSEQ multiplex PCR; TCRdb stores in-frame clones only, minus some. Among under 85,000 clones listed, around 89% were seen once. Sequencing used peripheral blood. The source is a man aged 65 to 79 with active or convalescent COVID-19. CDR3s include the opening cysteine and the closing phenylalanine or tryptophan. Fields, in order: V gene, J gene, D gene, clone size, CDR3 protein, CDR3 DNA. The D gene is left open where the match is weak. Clone size appears in some rows only: once, few, many, or a class for an expanded clone.

TRBV6-5	TRBJ2-1	.	once	CASSFNLLAPNEQFF	TGTGCCAGCAGTTTCAACCTCCTAGCTCCCAATGAGCAGTTCTTC
TRBV24-1	TRBJ2-1	TRBD2	.	CATSDLPLAGAYNEQFF	TGTGCCACCAGTGATTTACCACTAGCGGGAGCCTACAATGAGCAGTTCTTC
TRBV7-2	TRBJ1-5	.	.	CASSLESVSAQHF	TGTGCCAGCAGCTTAGAGAGCGTCTCAGCCCAGCATTTT
TRBV10-3	TRBJ2-7	.	.	CAISESTNTYEQYF	TGTGCCATCAGTGAGTCGACAAACACCTACGAGCAGTACTTC
TRBV20-1	TRBJ1-2	.	.	CSARDRGSYTF	TGCAGTGCTAGAGATCGAGGGAGCTACACCTTC
TRBV3-1/TRBV3-2	TRBJ2-1	TRBD2	.	CASSRSVSGTSEQFF	TGTGCCAGCAGCCGGAGCGTTAGCGGGACATCTGAGCAGTTCTTC
TRBV6-6	TRBJ2-1	.	.	CASSFGRGYNEQFF	TGTGCCAGCAGTTTCGGTCGCGGCTACAATGAGCAGTTCTTC
TRBV27	TRBJ2-7	TRBD2	.	CASSPLAGRAIADEQYF	TGTGCCAGCAGCCCCCTAGCGGGAAGGGCCATCGCGGACGAGCAGTACTTC
TRBV5-5	TRBJ1-5	TRBD1	.	CASSQRQGGNQPQHF	TGTGCCAGCAGCCAGAGACAGGGCGGCAATCAGCCCCAGCATTTT
TRBV5-1	TRBJ2-2	.	once	CASSLMPRTNTGELFF	TGCGCCAGCAGCTTGATGCCGAGGACGAACACCGGGGAGCTGTTTTTT
TRBV21-1	TRBJ1-2	.	.	CATRCGYTF	TGTGCCACCCGGTGCGGCTACACCTTC
TRBV4-2	TRBJ1-2	.	.	CASSPEVGRDYGYTF	TGTGCCAGCAGCCCAGAAGTGGGCAGGGACTATGGCTACACCTTC
TRBV7-2	TRBJ2-3	TRBD2	.	CASSLNLAGVGTDTQYF	TGTGCCAGCAGCTTAAACCTAGCGGGAGTGGGCACAGATACGCAGTATTTT
TRBV7-2	TRBJ1-2	.	once	CASSLAPANYGYTF	TGTGCCAGCAGCTTAGCGCCGGCTAACTATGGCTACACCTTC
TRBV5-1	TRBJ1-2	TRBD1	.	CATHPGDRSTYGYTF	TGCGCCACCCACCCGGGGGACAGGAGTACCTATGGCTACACCTTC
TRBV7-3	TRBJ2-2	.	.	CASSPVQGSPNTGELFF	TGTGCCAGCAGCCCGGTACAGGGCTCCCCGAACACCGGGGAGCTGTTTTTT
TRBV4-2	TRBJ1-3	.	.	CASTPSDSSGNTIYF	TGTGCCAGCACCCCCTCGGACTCCTCTGGAAACACCATATATTTT
TRBV6-2/TRBV6-3	TRBJ2-1	.	.	CASSKLIGQFF	TGTGCCAGCAGCAAACTGATTGGGCAGTTCTTC
TRBV7-9	TRBJ2-3	TRBD2	.	CASSPSLAQSTDTQYF	TGTGCCAGCAGCCCGTCACTAGCGCAGAGCACAGATACGCAGTATTTT
TRBV5-1	TRBJ1-6	.	.	CASSLQGEVASPLHF	TGCGCCAGCAGCTTGCAAGGGGAGGTGGCTTCACCCCTCCACTTT
TRBV28	TRBJ2-5	TRBD1	.	CATTTLGTAQETQYF	TGTGCCACCACTACACTAGGGACAGCTCAAGAGACCCAGTACTTC
TRBV5-1	TRBJ2-7	TRBD2	once	CASSVTSGRFYEQYF	TGCGCCAGCAGCGTAACTAGCGGGAGATTCTACGAGCAGTACTTC
TRBV3-1/TRBV3-2	TRBJ1-2	TRBD1	.	CASSRPGQANYGYTF	TGTGCCAGCAGCCGACCGGGACAGGCTAACTATGGCTACACCTTC
TRBV30	TRBJ2-3	TRBD2	.	CAWRGLAGPSTDTQYF	TGTGCCTGGAGGGGACTAGCGGGACCAAGCACAGATACGCAGTATTTT
TRBV7-2	TRBJ1-5	TRBD1	.	CASSLRQGRSQPQHF	TGTGCCAGCAGCCTAAGACAGGGGAGAAGTCAGCCCCAGCATTTT